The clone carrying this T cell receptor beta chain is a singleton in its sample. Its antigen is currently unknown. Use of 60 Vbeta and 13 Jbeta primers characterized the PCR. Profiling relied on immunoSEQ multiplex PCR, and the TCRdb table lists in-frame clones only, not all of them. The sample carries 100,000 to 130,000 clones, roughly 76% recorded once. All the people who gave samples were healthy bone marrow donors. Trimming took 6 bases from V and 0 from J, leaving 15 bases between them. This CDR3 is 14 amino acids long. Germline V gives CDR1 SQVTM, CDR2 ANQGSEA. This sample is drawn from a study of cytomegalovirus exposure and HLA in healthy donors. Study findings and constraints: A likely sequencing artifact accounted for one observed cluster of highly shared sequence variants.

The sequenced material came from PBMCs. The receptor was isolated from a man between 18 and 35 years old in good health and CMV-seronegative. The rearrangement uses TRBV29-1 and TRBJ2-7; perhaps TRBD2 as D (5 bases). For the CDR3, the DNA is TGCAGCGTCGCCAGGACTGCAAGCTCCTACGAGCAGTACTTC. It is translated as CSVARTASSYEQYF.